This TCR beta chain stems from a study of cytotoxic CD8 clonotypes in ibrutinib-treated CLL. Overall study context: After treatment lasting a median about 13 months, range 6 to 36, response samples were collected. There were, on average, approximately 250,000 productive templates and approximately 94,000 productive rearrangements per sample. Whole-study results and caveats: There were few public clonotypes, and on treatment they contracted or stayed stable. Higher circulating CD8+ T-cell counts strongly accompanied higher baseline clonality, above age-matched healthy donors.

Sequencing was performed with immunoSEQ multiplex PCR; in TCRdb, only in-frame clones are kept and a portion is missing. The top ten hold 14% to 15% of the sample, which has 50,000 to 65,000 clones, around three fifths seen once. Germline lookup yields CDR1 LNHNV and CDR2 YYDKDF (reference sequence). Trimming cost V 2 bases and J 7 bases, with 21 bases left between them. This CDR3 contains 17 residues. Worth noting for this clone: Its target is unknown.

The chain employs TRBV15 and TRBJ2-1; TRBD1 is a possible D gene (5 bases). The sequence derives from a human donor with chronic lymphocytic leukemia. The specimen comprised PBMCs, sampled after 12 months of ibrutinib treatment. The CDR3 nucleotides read TGTGCCACCAGCAGAACGGCAGGGCTGACGAGTGGGAATGAGCAGTTCTTC. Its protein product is CATSRTAGLTSGNEQFF.